A single sample is the source of the 18 T cell receptor beta chains below, sequenced in a study of blood T cell repertoires in COVID-19. Profiled with immunoSEQ multiplex PCR; TCRdb holds only in-frame clones, not every one. The data contain just over 650,000 clones, about nine tenths of them seen just once; the ten biggest clones take up roughly 0.25%. Sequences were obtained from peripheral blood. These receptors were obtained from a woman between 18 and 29 years old with acute or convalescent COVID-19.

V gene TRBV7-6 combines with J gene TRBJ1-1; weak D call: TRBD1 (5 bases). V lost 5 bases, J lost 0 bases, and 19 bases lay in between. This CDR3 region has 17 residues. Per the germline V gene, CDR1 is SGHVS and CDR2 is FNYEAQ. The CDR3 DNA follows: TGTGCCAGCAGCACCTGGCAAGGGGTCAGTATGAACACTGAAGCTTTCTTT. Translated: CASSTWQGVSMNTEAFF. The variable domain in full, completed from reference TRBV7-6 and TRBJ1-1, reads GAGVSQSPRYKVTKRGQDVALRCDPISGHVSLYWYRQALGQGPEFLTYFNYEAQQDKSGLPNDRFSAERPEGSISTLTIQRTEQRDSAMYRCASSTWQGVSMNTEAFFGQGTRLTVV.

The chain is built from TRBV27 and TRBJ1-2; TRBD1 agrees at 9 bases. This CDR3 has 14 amino acids. The J segment lost 6 bases and the V segment lost 8 bases, leaving 10 bases of the junction unmatched. CDR1 is MNHEY, CDR2 SMNVEV, per germline (reference sequence). The CDR3, as DNA: TGTGCCAGCGCTGGGGGCACAGGGGGCAATGGCTACACCTTC. It encodes CASAGGTGGNGYTF.

This clone was observed once. The chain has TRBV4-1 and TRBJ1-2, with 7 bases that match TRBD1. This CDR3 is 14 amino acids long. Germline CDR1 and CDR2: MGHRA and YSYEKL. V was pared by 0 bases and J by 7 bases, with 5 bases of the junction left unmatched. CDR3 protein: CASSQEGGGGGYTF. The DNA for the CDR3 is TGCGCCAGCAGCCAAGAAGGAGGGGGCGGTGGCTACACCTTC.

The rearrangement joins TRBV18 to TRBJ2-6; the match to TRBD1 covers 9 bases. The CDR3 covers 14 residues. Germline assignment: CDR1 KGHSH and CDR2 LQKENI. J was trimmed by 9 bases and V by 2 bases; bases with no gene match: 2. The CDR3 nucleotides read TGTGCCAGCTCACCAGGGACAGGGCTCAACGTCCTGACTTTC. It specifies CASSPGTGLNVLTF.

V usage is TRBV7-8 and J usage is TRBJ2-1; the D is unclear. Germline CDR1 reads SGHVS; CDR2 reads FQNEAQ. V was cut by 0 bases and J by 10 bases, with 4 bases left in between. CDR3 size: 11 residues. The CDR3 protein is CASSLAREQFF. The CDR3 bases are TGTGCCAGCAGCTTAGCTCGGGAGCAGTTCTTC.

This clone was observed once. The chain employs TRBV3-1 (or the pseudogene TRBV3-2) and TRBJ1-1; tentative D call: TRBD1 (6 bases). Germline V gives CDR1 LGHDT, CDR2 YNNKEL (reference sequence). This CDR3 has 14 residues. V lost 6 bases, J lost 1 base, and 12 bases lay in between. Written as DNA, the CDR3 is TGTGCCAGCAGACTCAGGGGCCAGAACACTGAAGCTTTCTTT. Translating gives CASRLRGQNTEAFF.

The chain employs TRBV5-4 and TRBJ1-3; D is possibly TRBD1 (6 bases). The CDR3 sequence is 15 residues long. CDR1 is SGHNT, CDR2 YYREEE, per germline (reference sequence). The V gene lost 1 base and the J gene lost 0 bases, with 8 bases spanning the gap. The DNA of the CDR3 is TGTGCCAGCAGCTTGAGGGGGAGCTCTGGAAACACCATATATTTT. As protein: CASSLRGSSGNTIYF.

This sequence joins TRBV19 and TRBJ1-1, with D perhaps matching TRBD1 (6 bases). The CDR3 runs to 15 residues. Trimming took off 4 bases at V and 0 bases at J, with 12 bases between the two ends. Germline CDR1 and CDR2: LNHDA and SQIVND (reference sequence). The CDR3 is CASSRTDWVNTEAFF. The CDR3, as DNA: TGTGCCAGTAGTAGGACAGATTGGGTGAACACTGAAGCTTTCTTT.

The rearrangement uses TRBV19 and TRBJ1-5; tentatively, D is TRBD1 (6 bases). Germline CDR1 reads LNHDA; CDR2 reads SQIVND (reference sequence). Trimming shortened V by 1 base and J by 0 bases, and 13 bases separated the two germline ends. The CDR3 sequence is 17 residues long. The CDR3 sequence is CASSIGFRGLSNQPQHF. Here the CDR3 DNA reads TGTGCCAGTAGTATAGGGTTCAGGGGCCTTAGCAATCAGCCCCAGCATTTT.

The rearrangement uses TRBV4-1 and TRBJ1-2; D is ambiguous. The CDR3 loop spans 16 amino acids. Germline-derived CDR1 and CDR2 are MGHRA and YSYEKL. V gave up 4 bases and J gave up 0 bases, with 15 bases separating them. CDR3 region: CASSPSPGESNYGYTF. CDR3 coding DNA: TGCGCCAGCAGCCCCTCCCCCGGGGAGTCTAACTATGGCTACACCTTC.

This clone has just one count. This sequence joins TRBV9 and TRBJ2-7, with TRBD2 matching over 8 bases. Germline V lookup: CDR1 SGDLS, CDR2 YYNGEE. The CDR3 loop spans 14 amino acids. The V gene end was trimmed by 3 bases and the J gene end by 5 bases; junction bases not matched to a gene: 7. CDR3 in DNA: TGTGCCAGCAGCGATAGGACTAGCTCGGACGAGCAGTACTTC. The encoded protein is CASSDRTSSDEQYF.

This chain links TRBV13 with TRBJ2-7; 10 positions match TRBD1. Germline lookup yields CDR1 PRHDT and CDR2 FYEKMQ (reference sequence). The CDR3 covers 14 residues. Trimming cost V 5 bases and J 5 bases; bases outside gene matches: 6. The CDR3 nucleotides read TGTGCCAGCAGCACAGGGACAGGGGTCCACGAGCAGTACTTC. Amino acid sequence: CASSTGTGVHEQYF.

This rearrangement joins TRBV4-1 to TRBJ1-1; 7 positions agree with TRBD1. V was pared by 3 bases and J by 3 bases, with 4 bases of the junction left unmatched. Germline lookup yields CDR1 MGHRA and CDR2 YSYEKL. The length of the CDR3 is 14 residues. In DNA, the CDR3 is TGCGCCAGCAGCCATAGGACAGGTGACACTGAAGCTTTCTTT. Its protein is CASSHRTGDTEAFF.

The CDR3 region has the DNA TGCGCCAGCAGCCAAGGGGTAGGGGAAGGCTACGAGCAGTACTTC. It yields the protein CASSQGVGEGYEQYF. This rearrangement joins TRBV4-1 to TRBJ2-7; a possible D gene is TRBD1 (5 bases). This CDR3 has 15 residues. The V gene's germline CDR1 is MGHRA and CDR2 YSYEKL. Trimming took off 1 base at V and 3 bases at J, with 13 bases between the two ends.

CDR3 in amino acids: CASSEIDRRETQYF. The CDR3 bases are TGTGCCAGCAGTGAAATCGACAGGAGGGAGACCCAGTACTTC. The chain employs TRBV6-1 and TRBJ2-5; D might be TRBD1 (6 bases). The V gene lost 2 bases and the J gene lost 5 bases, with 12 bases spanning the gap. Germline V CDR1 and CDR2: MNHNS, SASEGT. This CDR3 contains 14 residues.

The genes are TRBV2 and TRBJ1-3; 10 bases are a match to TRBD1. Germline trimming cut 6 bases from V and 0 bases from J; bases unmatched to any gene: 2. The V gene's germline CDR1 is SNHLY and CDR2 FYNNEI. The CDR3 consists of 15 residues. The DNA for the CDR3 is TGTGCCAGCAGAGGGGACAGGGGCTCTGGAAACACCATATATTTT. Encoded protein: CASRGDRGSGNTIYF.

The rearrangement uses TRBV7-9 and TRBJ1-4; 8 bases match TRBD1. The length of the CDR3 is 15 residues. The germline CDR1 and CDR2 sequences are SEHNR and FQNEAQ (reference sequence). Unmatched junction bases numbered 10, after V lost 5 bases and J lost 8 bases. The DNA of the CDR3 is TGTGCCAGCAGCCCCCAGGGGGCGCGGGGAGAAAAACTGTTTTTT. Translating it yields CASSPQGARGEKLFF.

The rearrangement uses TRBV3-1 (or the pseudogene TRBV3-2) and TRBJ2-2, with TRBD2 matching over 7 bases. Germline V gene lookup returns CDR1 LGHDT and CDR2 YNNKEL (reference sequence). This CDR3 has 14 amino acids. V lost 2 bases, J lost 7 bases, and 4 bases stayed unmatched. The CDR3 region is CASSQSGGGGELFF. CDR3 nucleotides: TGTGCCAGCAGCCAATCGGGAGGCGGCGGGGAGCTGTTTTTT.